The following is a T cell receptor (beta chain) sequence with its context. Its antigen remains unidentified. The CDR3 spans 14 residues. V lost 3 bases, J lost 5 bases, and 2 bases stayed unmatched. In germline, CDR1 is SGHRS, CDR2 YFSETQ. Some clones are missing from TCRdb's copy, which holds only in-frame ones; the method was immunoSEQ multiplex PCR. This table holds around 78,000 clones, 70% to 90% found once. This record belongs to a study of T cells in localized non-small cell lung cancer. Study findings and constraints: Patients showing higher blood T cell density tended to see longer overall survival. The appearance of a median 57 of the top 100 tumor clones was seen in adjacent lung.

The source material was peripheral blood, sampled before any cancer treatment. The rearrangement links TRBV5-1 to TRBJ2-2; 9 bases align to TRBD1. This TCR was recovered from a female donor aged 60 or older with stage I lung adenocarcinoma. The DNA for the CDR3 is TGCGCCAGCAGCTGGGACAGGGTGACCGGGGAGCTGTTTTTT. Protein: CASSWDRVTGELFF. Full variable domain (remainder filled in from reference TRBV5-1 and TRBJ2-2): KAGVTQTPRYLIKTRGQQVTLSCSPISGHRSVSWYQQTPGQGLQFLFEYFSETQRNKGNFPGRFSGRQFSNSRSEMNVSTLELGDSALYLCASSWDRVTGELFFGEGSRLTVL.